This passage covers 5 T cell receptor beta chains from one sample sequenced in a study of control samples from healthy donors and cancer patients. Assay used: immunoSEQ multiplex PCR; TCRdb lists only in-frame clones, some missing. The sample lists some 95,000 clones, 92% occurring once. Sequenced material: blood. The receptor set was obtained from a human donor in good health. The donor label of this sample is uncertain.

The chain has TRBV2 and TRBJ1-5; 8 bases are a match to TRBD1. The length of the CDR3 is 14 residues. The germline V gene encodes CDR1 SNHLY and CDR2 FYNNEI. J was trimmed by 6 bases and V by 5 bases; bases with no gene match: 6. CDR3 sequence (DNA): TGTGCCAGCAGTCCCCGGACAGGGACTCAGCCCCAGCATTTT. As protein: CASSPRTGTQPQHF.

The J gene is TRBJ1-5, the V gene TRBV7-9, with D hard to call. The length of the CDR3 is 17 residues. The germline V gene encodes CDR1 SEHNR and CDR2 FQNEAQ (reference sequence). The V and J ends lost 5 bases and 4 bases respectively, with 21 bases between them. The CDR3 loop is CASSPTGMGFCNQPQHF. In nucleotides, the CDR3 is TGTGCCAGCAGCCCTACTGGGATGGGATTCTGTAATCAGCCCCAGCATTTT. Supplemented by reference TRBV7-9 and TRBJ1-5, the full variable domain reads DTGVSQNPRHKITKRGQNVTFRCDPISEHNRLYWYRQTLGQGPEFLTYFQNEAQLEKSRLLSDRFSAERPKGSFSTLEIQRTEQGDSAMYLCASSPTGMGFCNQPQHFGDGTRLSIL.

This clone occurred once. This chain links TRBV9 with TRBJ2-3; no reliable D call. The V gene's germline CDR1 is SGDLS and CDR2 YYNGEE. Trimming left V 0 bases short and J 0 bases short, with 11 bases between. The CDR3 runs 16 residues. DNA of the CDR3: TGTGCCAGCAGCGTAGTCGGTGAGGCGAGCACAGATACGCAGTATTTT. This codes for CASSVVGEASTDTQYF.

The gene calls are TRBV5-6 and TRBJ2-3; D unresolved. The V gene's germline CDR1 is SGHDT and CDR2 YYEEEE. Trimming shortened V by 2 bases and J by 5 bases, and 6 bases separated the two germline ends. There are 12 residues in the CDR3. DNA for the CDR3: TGTGCCAGCAGCTTCGGGCAAGATACGCAGTATTTT. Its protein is CASSFGQDTQYF. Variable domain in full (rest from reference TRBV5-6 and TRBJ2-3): DAGVTQSPTHLIKTRGQQVTLRCSPKSGHDTVSWYQQALGQGPQFIFQYYEEEERQRGNFPDRFSGHQFPNYSSELNVNALLLGDSALYLCASSFGQDTQYFGPGTRLTVL.

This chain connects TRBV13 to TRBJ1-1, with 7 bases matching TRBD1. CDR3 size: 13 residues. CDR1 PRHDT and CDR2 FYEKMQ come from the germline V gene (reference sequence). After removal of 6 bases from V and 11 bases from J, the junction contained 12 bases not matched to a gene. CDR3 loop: CASSYRQGREAFF. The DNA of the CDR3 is TGTGCCAGCAGTTACCGACAGGGTCGAGAGGCTTTCTTT. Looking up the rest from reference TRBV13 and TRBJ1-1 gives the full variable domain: AAGVIQSPRHLIKEKRETATLKCYPIPRHDTVYWYQQGPGQDPQFLISFYEKMQSDKGSIPDRFSAQQFSDYHSELNMSSLELGDSALYFCASSYRQGREAFFGQGTRLTVV.